The rows below give T cell receptor beta chains drawn from one sample of a study of blood T cell repertoires in COVID-19. The repertoire was sequenced with immunoSEQ multiplex PCR; TCRdb's copy has only in-frame clones and lacks some. This table holds about 51,000 clones, roughly 90% found once. The source material was peripheral blood. The source is a man aged 60 to 69 with acute or convalescent COVID-19. Both conserved end residues are part of each CDR3. The D gene is left open where the match is weak. Rows may omit the clone size; those that give it use once, few, many or a size class.

>TRBV5-1|TRBJ2-2|-|TRBD1
CASRGQGASGELFF
TGCGCCAGCAGGGGACAGGGGGCGTCCGGGGAGCTGTTTTTT
>TRBV28|TRBJ1-3|few|TRBD1
CASSFPQGAGNTIYF
TGTGCCAGCAGTTTCCCGCAGGGGGCTGGAAACACCATATATTTT
>TRBV18|TRBJ1-5|-|-
CASSPLREGPQHF
TGTGCCAGCTCACCACTTCGGGAGGGGCCCCAGCATTTT
>TRBV5-1|TRBJ2-7|few|TRBD2
CASAGTTNYEQYF
TGCGCCAGCGCCGGGACTACCAACTACGAGCAGTACTTC
>TRBV18|TRBJ1-4|-|-
CASTSDSATNEKLFF
TGTGCCAGCACGTCCGACAGTGCAACTAATGAAAAACTGTTTTTT
>TRBV11-2|TRBJ2-7|-|TRBD1
CASSLDPGQGKREQYF
TGTGCCAGCAGCTTAGATCCGGGACAGGGGAAGCGGGAGCAGTACTTC
>TRBV12-3/TRBV12-4|TRBJ1-4|-|-
CASSILSEKLFF
TGTGCCAGCAGTATCCTGAGTGAAAAACTGTTTTTT
>TRBV5-5|TRBJ2-7|few|TRBD1
CASSLDRGTYEQYF
TGTGCCAGCAGCTTGGACAGGGGGACCTACGAGCAGTACTTC
>TRBV15|TRBJ2-1|-|TRBD1
CATRYRGISYNEQFF
TGTGCCACCAGATACAGGGGGATCTCCTACAATGAGCAGTTCTTC
>TRBV5-6|TRBJ2-7|-|-
CASSLGGRSSYEQYF
TGTGCCAGCAGCTTAGGGGGTAGGAGCTCCTACGAGCAGTACTTC
>TRBV25-1|TRBJ2-7|once|-
CASSESFGSGAVYEQYF
TGTGCCAGCAGTGAAAGTTTCGGGTCAGGGGCGGTTTACGAGCAGTACTTC
>TRBV19|TRBJ1-1|-|TRBD1
CASRDGQGGEAFF
TGTGCCAGTAGGGACGGACAGGGGGGTGAAGCTTTCTTT
>TRBV9|TRBJ2-2|-|-
CASSPGHNTGELFF
TGTGCCAGCAGCCCCGGACATAACACCGGGGAGCTGTTTTTT
>TRBV7-9|TRBJ1-5|-|-
CASSSRRDNQPQHF
TGTGCCAGCAGCTCCAGACGGGACAATCAGCCCCAGCATTTT
>TRBV4-1|TRBJ1-1|-|-
CASSQDRVRGLTEAFF
TGCGCCAGCAGCCAAGATAGGGTCCGGGGGTTGACTGAAGCTTTCTTT
>TRBV19|TRBJ1-3|-|-
CASSLGQLLSGNTIYF
TGTGCCAGTAGTCTCGGACAGCTGCTCTCTGGAAACACCATATATTTT
>TRBV4-2|TRBJ2-2|few|TRBD1
CASSLGRTGEETGELFF
TGTGCCAGCAGCCTGGGAAGGACAGGGGAGGAAACCGGGGAGCTGTTTTTT
>TRBV10-2|TRBJ1-5|-|TRBD1
CASRETGSLQPQHF
TGCGCCAGCAGGGAGACAGGGTCGTTACAGCCCCAGCATTTT
>TRBV7-9|TRBJ2-1|-|-
CASSLETSNEQFF
TGTGCCAGCAGCTTAGAGACTAGTAATGAGCAGTTCTTC
>TRBV11-2|TRBJ2-6|-|-
CASSSVSRGASSGANVLTF
TGTGCCAGCAGCTCCGTTTCCAGGGGGGCTTCGTCCGGGGCCAACGTCCTGACTTTC
>TRBV7-9|TRBJ2-5|-|-
CASSPIKGRDGTQYF
TGTGCCAGCAGCCCGATCAAGGGGCGGGACGGGACCCAGTACTTC
>TRBV29-1|TRBJ2-3|once|-
CSVESVPFTDTQYF
TGCAGCGTTGAAAGCGTCCCCTTCACAGATACGCAGTATTTT
>TRBV7-2|TRBJ1-5|-|-
CASSLERSGNQPQHF
TGTGCCAGCAGCTTAGAACGTTCGGGCAATCAGCCCCAGCATTTT
>TRBV19|TRBJ1-2|few|TRBD1
CASRDRDRFGYTF
TGTGCCAGCAGAGACAGGGATCGCTTTGGCTACACCTTC
>TRBV4-2|TRBJ1-5|-|-
CASSQDFQGGDQPQHF
TGTGCCAGCAGCCAAGATTTCCAGGGTGGGGATCAGCCCCAGCATTTT
>TRBV6-5|TRBJ1-2|-|-
CASRLQAPYGYTF
TGTGCCAGCAGATTACAGGCGCCCTATGGCTACACCTTC
>TRBV5-6|TRBJ1-1|-|-
CASSLYNRQALNTEAFF
TGTGCCAGCAGCTTATACAATCGACAGGCATTGAACACTGAAGCTTTCTTT
>TRBV6-5|TRBJ1-1|few|-
CASTYQDLSAEAFF
TGTGCCAGCACGTACCAGGACCTTAGCGCTGAAGCTTTCTTT
>TRBV19|TRBJ1-2|-|-
CASSILGAGYTF
TGTGCCAGTAGTATTTTGGGGGCCGGCTACACCTTC
>TRBV28|TRBJ1-2|-|TRBD1
CASSQGQGNYGYTF
TGTGCCAGCAGCCAGGGACAGGGGAACTATGGCTACACCTTC
>TRBV6-1|TRBJ2-3|-|TRBD1
CASSEVPGQGSDTQYF
TGTGCCAGCAGTGAGGTACCGGGACAGGGGTCAGATACGCAGTATTTT
>TRBV29-1|TRBJ2-7|-|TRBD1
CSVGGDRGDEQYF
TGCAGCGTTGGGGGCGACAGGGGAGACGAGCAGTACTTC
>TRBV5-6|TRBJ1-4|-|TRBD1
CASSWSGTGDEKLFF
TGTGCCAGCAGCTGGTCCGGGACAGGGGATGAAAAACTGTTTTTT
>TRBV7-9|TRBJ2-2|-|TRBD1
CASSFHLKTGRAGELFF
TGTGCCAGCAGCTTCCACCTAAAGACAGGGCGGGCCGGGGAGCTGTTTTTT
>TRBV5-4|TRBJ2-7|-|TRBD1
CASSSPGQGSYEQYF
TGTGCCAGCAGCAGTCCGGGACAGGGCTCCTACGAGCAGTACTTC
>TRBV24-1|TRBJ2-1|once|TRBD2
CATSAASGSKYNEQFF
TGTGCCACCAGTGCCGCTAGCGGGAGTAAGTACAATGAGCAGTTCTTC
>TRBV4-2|TRBJ2-7|-|TRBD2
CASSQDYVGRWQYF
TGTGCCAGCAGCCAAGATTACGTCGGGAGGTGGCAGTACTTC
>TRBV5-1|TRBJ1-1|-|-
CASSGQMNTEAFF
TGCGCCAGCAGCGGACAGATGAACACTGAAGCTTTCTTT
>TRBV19|TRBJ1-1|-|TRBD1
CASISTGGANEAFF
TGTGCCAGTATTTCGACAGGGGGCGCGAATGAAGCTTTCTTT
>TRBV14|TRBJ1-1|-|-
CASSRQVSTEAFF
TGTGCCAGCAGCCGGCAGGTTAGCACTGAAGCTTTCTTT